What follows describes a single TCR beta chain. This entry is derived from a study of Ad26.COV2.S vaccination and SARS-CoV-2 variants. Treatment meaning: approximately 18 received Ad26.COV2.S at low or high dose, single or two shots; 5 received placebo; per-sample allocation not given. Specimen acquisition occurred on day 63 following the initial vaccine or placebo injection. An 18-55-year-old adult in Boston served as donor. Some clones are missing from TCRdb's copy, which holds only in-frame ones; the method was immunoSEQ multiplex PCR. The data show about 460,000 clones, 80% to 90% seen once. V was clipped by 3 bases and J by 0 bases; unmatched bases: 8. The germline CDR1 and CDR2 sequences are LGHNA and YNFKEQ. The CDR3 contains 17 residues.

The sequences come from peripheral blood, collected in a trial of Ad26.COV2.S vaccine versus placebo. The chain uses TRBV4-2 and TRBJ2-1, with 7 bases identical to TRBD2. This TCR was recovered from a person between 18 and 60 years old who received the Ad26.COV2.S COVID-19 vaccine or a placebo. CDR3 DNA: TGTGCCAGCAGCCAGGAACCTAGCGGCAGCTCCTACAATGAGCAGTTCTTC. It codes for CASSQEPSGSSYNEQFF.